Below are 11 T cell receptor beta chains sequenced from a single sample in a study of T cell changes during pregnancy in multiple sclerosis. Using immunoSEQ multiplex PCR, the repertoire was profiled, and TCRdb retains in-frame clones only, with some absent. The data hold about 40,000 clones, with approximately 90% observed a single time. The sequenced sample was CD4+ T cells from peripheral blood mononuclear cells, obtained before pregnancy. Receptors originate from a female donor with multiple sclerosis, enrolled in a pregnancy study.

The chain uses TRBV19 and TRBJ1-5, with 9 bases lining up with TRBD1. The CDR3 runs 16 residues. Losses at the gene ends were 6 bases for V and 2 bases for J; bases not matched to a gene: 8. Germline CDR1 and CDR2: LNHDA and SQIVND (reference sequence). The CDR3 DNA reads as TGTGCCAGTAGGATGACAGGGGGAATGGGCAATCAGCCCCAGCATTTT. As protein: CASRMTGGMGNQPQHF.

Here the CDR3 DNA reads TGTGCCAGCAGCATTAATCGGGGACAGGGGGTTGTACCCCTCCACTTT. Translation gives CASSINRGQGVVPLHF. The chain recombines TRBV27 with TRBJ1-6; 11 nucleotides align to TRBD1. The CDR3 spans 16 residues. Trimming took 6 bases from V and 12 from J; bases not matched to a gene: 13. CDR1 and CDR2 (germline): MNHEY, SMNVEV (reference sequence).

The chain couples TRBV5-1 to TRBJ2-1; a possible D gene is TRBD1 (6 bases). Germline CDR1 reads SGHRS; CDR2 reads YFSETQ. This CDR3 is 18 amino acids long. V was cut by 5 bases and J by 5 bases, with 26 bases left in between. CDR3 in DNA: TGCGCCAGCAGTTTGAGCCCAGGGATGGGGGCAGGGGACAATGAGCAGTTCTTC. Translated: CASSLSPGMGAGDNEQFF.

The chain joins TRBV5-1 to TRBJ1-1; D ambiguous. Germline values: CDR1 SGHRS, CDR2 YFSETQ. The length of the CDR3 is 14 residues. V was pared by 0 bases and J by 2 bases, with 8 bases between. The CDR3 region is CASSLEPGNTEAFF. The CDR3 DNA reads TGCGCCAGCAGCTTGGAGCCGGGTAACACTGAAGCTTTCTTT.

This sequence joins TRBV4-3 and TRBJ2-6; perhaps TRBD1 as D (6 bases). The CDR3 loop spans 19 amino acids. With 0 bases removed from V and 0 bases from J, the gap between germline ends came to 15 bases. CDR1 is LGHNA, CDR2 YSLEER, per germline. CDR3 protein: CASSQDPGAGFSGANVLTF. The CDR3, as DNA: TGCGCCAGCAGCCAAGATCCAGGGGCAGGGTTCTCTGGGGCCAACGTCCTGACTTTC.

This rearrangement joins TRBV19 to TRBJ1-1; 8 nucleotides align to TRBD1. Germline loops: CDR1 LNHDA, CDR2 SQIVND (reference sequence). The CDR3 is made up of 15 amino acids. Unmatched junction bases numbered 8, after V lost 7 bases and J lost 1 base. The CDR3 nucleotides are TGTGCCAGTACCCTGGGACAGGCAGCGAACACTGAAGCTTTCTTT. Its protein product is CASTLGQAANTEAFF.

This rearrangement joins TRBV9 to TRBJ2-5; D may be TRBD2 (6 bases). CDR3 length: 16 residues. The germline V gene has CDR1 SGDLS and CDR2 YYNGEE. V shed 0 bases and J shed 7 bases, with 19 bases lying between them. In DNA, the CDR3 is TGTGCCAGCAGCGTAGACGGAGGGACCCTCGGAAGGACCCAGTACTTC. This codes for CASSVDGGTLGRTQYF.

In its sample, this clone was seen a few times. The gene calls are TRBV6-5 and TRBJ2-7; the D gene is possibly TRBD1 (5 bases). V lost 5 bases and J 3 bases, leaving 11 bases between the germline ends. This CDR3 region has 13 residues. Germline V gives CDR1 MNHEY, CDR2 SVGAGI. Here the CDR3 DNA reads TGTGCCAGCAGTCCATCGACAGACTACGAGCAGTACTTC. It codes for CASSPSTDYEQYF.

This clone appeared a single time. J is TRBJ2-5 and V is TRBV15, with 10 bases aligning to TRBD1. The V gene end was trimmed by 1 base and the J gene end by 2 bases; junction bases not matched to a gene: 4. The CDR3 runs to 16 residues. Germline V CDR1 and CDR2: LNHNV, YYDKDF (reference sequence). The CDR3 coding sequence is TGTGCCACCAGCAGAGGGGACAGGGGCTTACAAGAGACCCAGTACTTC. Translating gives CATSRGDRGLQETQYF.

The CDR3 DNA follows: TGTGCCATCAGGGCCGCAGCGGGAGGGGCCGGGGAGCTGTTTTTT. This encodes CAIRAAAGGAGELFF. The chain links TRBV10-3 to TRBJ2-2; TRBD2 matches 10 bases. V lost 6 bases to trimming and J lost 6 bases; unmatched junction nucleotides: 7. CDR1 and CDR2 (germline): ENHRY, SYGVKD. The CDR3 contains 15 residues.

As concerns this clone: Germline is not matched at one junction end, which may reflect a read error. This CDR3 is CASSSTGTTNEKLFF. The CDR3 DNA reads TGCGCCAGCAGCTCAACCGGGACAACGAATGAAAAACTGTTTTTT. The chain employs TRBV5-1 and TRBJ1-4; TRBD1 might be the D (6 bases). Germline lookup yields CDR1 SGHRS and CDR2 YFSETQ. The CDR3 spans 15 residues.